Described below is a single TCR beta chain sequence and its context. The CDR3 loop spans 14 amino acids. Trimming at V came to 1 base and at J to 9 bases, leaving 5 bases not matched to a gene. In germline, CDR1 is SGHNT, CDR2 YYREEE (reference sequence). Membership in each cohort depended on participant-reported clinical history. These data come from a study of blood T cell repertoires in COVID-19. Clones were read by immunoSEQ multiplex PCR, and TCRdb kept only the in-frame ones, dropping some. The data hold 300,000 to 500,000 clones, with roughly 86% observed a single time. The material sequenced was PBMCs or T cells enriched from blood (not recorded which). The gene calls are TRBV5-4 and TRBJ2-1; 9 bases fit TRBD1. The source is a woman aged 35 to 49 with acute COVID-19. DNA for the CDR3: TGTGCCAGCAGCTTGACAGGGGGCCTTGGTGAGCAGTTCTTC. Its translation: CASSLTGGLGEQFF.